This T cell receptor (beta chain) is drawn from a study of cytomegalovirus exposure and HLA in healthy donors (dated by TCRdb to the late 2010s). For the wider study: A later analysis indicated that the roughly 130 validation repertoires were generated on the platform also employed for the 700 or so repertoires of the first cohort. The study was designed to test whether signatures of past pathogen exposure could be identified by cataloging public T cell receptors. A separate validation cohort of 100 to 150 different subjects was used in addition to the roughly 700-subject first cohort. The study combined high-throughput TCR immunosequencing, statistical association of individual TCRs with disease status, and machine learning to predict cytomegalovirus infection status. Broader findings and caveats from the paper: Of the cluster scores, 85% to 95% were above 0 in a later analysis, which found that TCRs clustered in the first cohort also tended to co-occur in the 120 validation repertoires. The authors suggested that the approach could potentially be extended to other disease states and immunological phenotypes. While some public TCRs were present in many individuals, most TCR sequences turned up only very rarely across donors. In the study, about 150 TCR beta chains were listed as associated with cytomegalovirus. A later analysis had no HLA typing for the validation cohort, so co-occurrence there was scored across all 120 or so repertoires. In vitro tests confirmed that a few of the cytomegalovirus-associated TCR beta chains recognize cytomegalovirus antigens. Cytomegalovirus status was reported to be diagnosed by the classifier with high specificity and sensitivity in both the original and validation cohorts.

Libraries were built with the immunoSEQ multiplex PCR assay. For the original study's pipeline: A statistical classification framework was built for diagnosing cytomegalovirus status from the catalog of TCR beta chain sequences. Drawn from immuneACCESS, this table holds only the in-frame rearrangements with V and J called that TCRdb kept. Clones are partly lost; checked studies trace under half to an unresolved V gene and leave the rest unexplained. The V and J calls and clone size are taken from that table; D and trimming were inferred from the DNA. Within this sample are 120,000 or so clones, with about 92% of them counted one time only. The top ten clones comprise 1.5% to 2% of the sample. Donors formed part of the validation cohort, which comprised 120 subjects and was distinct from the first cohort of under 850 subjects. Regarding this clone: The antigen it binds to is not known. There are no base qualities to consult, and no much larger clone falls within one base.

Sample: PBMCs. The TCR sequence derives from a young woman in good health and CMV-seronegative.

The CDR3 here reads CASSLFPGGGYTF. At the DNA level, the sequence is TGTGCCAGCAGCCTTTTTCCGGGTGGTGGCTACACCTTC. The V and J genes are TRBV14 and TRBJ1-2, with the D gene not confidently named. From a lookup of the germline V gene, CDR1 and CDR2 are SGHDN and FVKESK. Trimming costs V 4 bases and J 7 bases, and their ends lie 13 bases apart. The CDR3 sequence holds 13 residues, the cysteine and phenylalanine included. Only the CDR3 part of the read is kept: 39 bases, read in frame from the first base.